The sequence of this T cell receptor (beta chain) was determined in a study of blood T cell repertoires in COVID-19. In the study overall: Researchers got acute and convalescent COVID-19 samples from the United States, Italy and Spain. T cells, B-cell-depleted T cells, or PBMCs supplied cDNA or gDNA.

Germline V CDR1 and CDR2: SGHNT, YYREEE (reference sequence). V lost 4 bases and J lost 2, with 20 bases in between. The CDR3 covers 17 residues. As processed by the authors: Estimation of nucleated cell counts relied on the amplification of reference gene primers. Generated by immunoSEQ multiplex PCR, the TCRdb table keeps only in-frame clones and is missing some. V and J calls and clone size come straight from that table; D and trimming were deduced from the DNA. Here the sample spans about 150,000 clones, roughly 84% being singletons. The rearrangement uses TRBV5-4 and TRBJ2-3; D not certain. The sequenced sample consisted of peripheral blood. The receptor was derived from a man aged 50-59 years with active or convalescent COVID-19. The DNA of the CDR3 is TGTGCCAGCAGCCGACTCCTAGAACCCCTCTCCACAGATACGCAGTATTTT. It translates to CASSRLLEPLSTDTQYF.